These 21 T cell receptor beta chains originate from one sample sequenced in a study of T cell responses to AZD1222 COVID-19 vaccine. Some clones are missing from TCRdb's copy, which holds only in-frame ones; the method was immunoSEQ multiplex PCR. The table lists 150,000 to 200,000 clones, around 93% of them singletons. The specimen comprised peripheral blood, sampled on day 0 of AZD1222 vaccination. The receptors were sampled from an adult in good health.

The chain carries TRBV19 and TRBJ1-5; D not certain. The CDR3 runs to 14 residues. Germline lookup yields CDR1 LNHDA and CDR2 SQIVND (reference sequence). V was cut by 4 bases and J by 2 bases, with 9 bases left in between. The CDR3 nucleotides are TGTGCCAGTAGTACCAGTAGAGGCAATCAGCCCCAGCATTTT. Protein product: CASSTSRGNQPQHF. Full variable domain (rest looked up from reference TRBV19 and TRBJ1-5): DGGITQSPKYLFRKEGQNVTLSCEQNLNHDAMYWYRQDPGQGLRLIYYSQIVNDFQKGDIAEGYSVSREKKESFPLTVTSAQKNPTAFYLCASSTSRGNQPQHFGDGTRLSIL.

The chain recombines TRBV7-6 with TRBJ2-3, with D perhaps TRBD2 (5 bases). From germline, CDR1 is SGHVS and CDR2 FNYEAQ. This CDR3 has 14 amino acids. Trimming removed 1 base from V and 1 base from J, with 6 bases in between. This chain's CDR3 is CASSLGSGTDTQYF. The DNA for the CDR3 is TGTGCCAGCAGCTTAGGTAGCGGCACAGATACGCAGTATTTT. The full variable domain, rest sourced from reference TRBV7-6 and TRBJ2-3, is GAGVSQSPRYKVTKRGQDVALRCDPISGHVSLYWYRQALGQGPEFLTYFNYEAQQDKSGLPNDRFSAERPEGSISTLTIQRTEQRDSAMYRCASSLGSGTDTQYFGPGTRLTVL.

The chain recombines TRBV28 with TRBJ1-5, with D perhaps TRBD1 (5 bases). The CDR3 covers 16 residues. V lost 3 bases and J 4 bases, leaving 16 bases between the germline ends. In germline, CDR1 is MDHEN, CDR2 SYDVKM. CDR3 protein: CASSFRQGAWNQPQHF. The CDR3 DNA follows: TGTGCCAGCAGTTTCCGTCAAGGGGCCTGGAATCAGCCCCAGCATTTT.

The chain employs TRBV11-2 and TRBJ2-1; D is unclear. The CDR3 runs 15 residues. Trimming took 4 bases from V and 8 from J, leaving 18 bases between them. The germline CDR1 and CDR2 sequences are SGHAT and FQNNGV. DNA for the CDR3: TGTGCCAGCAGCTCCCGGGCGGTCCTGGTTGATGAGCAGTTCTTC. Its protein is CASSSRAVLVDEQFF.

The CDR3 region has the DNA TGTGCCAGTGGTCGGGGGGGCCAACCTGAAGCTTTCTTT. It yields the protein CASGRGGQPEAFF. The V and J genes are TRBV2 and TRBJ1-1; TRBD1 might be the D (6 bases). CDR3 size: 13 residues. Deletions cut 9 bases from V and 6 bases from J, with 17 bases between. Germline CDR1 and CDR2: SNHLY and FYNNEI.

J is TRBJ2-3 and V is TRBV27, with TRBD2 identical over 7 bases. With V trimmed by 5 bases and J by 4 bases, 12 bases remained unmatched. In germline, CDR1 is MNHEY, CDR2 SMNVEV (reference sequence). This CDR3 has 16 residues. In nucleotides, the CDR3 is TGTGCCAGCAGTCAAGCGGGGAGGGGCGGCGCAGATACGCAGTATTTT. Its translation is CASSQAGRGGADTQYF.

This chain joins TRBV10-3 and TRBJ2-5, with D possibly TRBD1 on 6 matching bases. This CDR3 spans 13 amino acids. V lost 6 bases, J lost 2 bases, and 10 bases lay in between. CDR1 is ENHRY and CDR2 is SYGVKD in the germline V gene. CDR3 nucleotides: TGTGCCATCAGCGGGGACACTCAAGAGACCCAGTACTTC. Translated, it gives CAISGDTQETQYF.

The chain recombines TRBV19 with TRBJ2-1; D may correspond to TRBD1 or TRBD2 (7 bases each). V lost 10 bases to trimming and J lost 4 bases, with 17 bases between them. Looked up from germline, CDR1 is LNHDA and CDR2 is SQIVND (reference sequence). The CDR3 contains 14 residues. In DNA form, the CDR3 reads TGTGCCACTAAGTGGGAGGGGGCTTACAATGAGCAGTTCTTC. It translates to CATKWEGAYNEQFF.

The chain carries TRBV2 and TRBJ1-5, with 9 bases aligning to TRBD1. V shed 6 bases and J 4 bases; nucleotides not matched to a gene: 4. Germline V gene sequence: CDR1 SNHLY, CDR2 FYNNEI. This CDR3 comprises 14 residues. The CDR3 bases are TGTGCCAGCAGCCCGGGACAGGGTAATCAGCCCCAGCATTTT. It is translated as CASSPGQGNQPQHF.

Regarding this clone: This specimen includes other DNA sequences encoding the same CDR3. The rearrangement uses TRBV28 and TRBJ1-5; D is possibly TRBD1 (6 bases). The CDR3 extends over 13 amino acids. Trimming cost V 6 bases and J 4 bases, with 10 bases left between them. The germline gives CDR1 MDHEN, CDR2 SYDVKM. CDR3 nucleotides: TGTGCCAGCAGGCCAGGGGCGAATCAGCCCCAGCATTTT. Translation: CASRPGANQPQHF.

About this clone: The junction does not match germline at one end; this may be a read error. The chain carries TRBV10-3 and TRBJ1-4, with D maybe TRBD1 (6 bases). Germline CDR1 and CDR2: ENHRY and SYGVKD. The CDR3 is made up of 15 amino acids. Written as DNA, the CDR3 is TGTGCCATCAGTGAGTCCGGGGGCTCTAACGAAAAACTGTTTTTT. Translation gives CAISESGGSNEKLFF.

The chain combines TRBV5-6 with TRBJ2-5, with 9 bases lining up with TRBD2. V lost 0 bases and J lost 5; bases outside the gene matches: 5. Per germline, CDR1 SGHDT and CDR2 YYEEEE. This CDR3 has 15 residues. The CDR3 bases are TGTGCCAGCAGCTTGGTCCTAGCGGGACGGGAGACCCAGTACTTC. Amino acid sequence: CASSLVLAGRETQYF.

The chain joins TRBV5-1 to TRBJ1-2; D is perhaps TRBD1 (5 bases). The CDR3 extends over 12 amino acids. CDR1 and CDR2 from the germline V gene are SGHRS and YFSETQ. Trimming cost V 4 bases and J 10 bases, with 14 bases left between them. The CDR3 region is CASSLGGGIYTF. For the CDR3, the DNA is TGCGCCAGCAGCCTGGGGGGAGGAATCTACACCTTC.

V usage is TRBV7-9 and J usage is TRBJ2-4, with 9 bases aligning to TRBD1. Germline V lookup: CDR1 SEHNR, CDR2 FQNEAQ (reference sequence). CDR3 size: 14 residues. Unmatched junction bases numbered 1, after V lost 3 bases and J lost 4 bases. In DNA, the CDR3 is TGTGCCAGCAGCTTGGGACAGGGTAAAAACATTCAGTACTTC. Translating gives CASSLGQGKNIQYF.

A word on this clone: An end of the junction does not agree with germline; a read error may underlie this. The CDR3 loop reads CASSLTEELFF. The CDR3, as DNA: TGTGCCAGCAGTTTGACCGAGGAGCTGTTTTTT. The V gene is TRBV28, the J gene TRBJ2-2; D ambiguous. The germline V gene encodes CDR1 MDHEN and CDR2 SYDVKM. This CDR3 is 11 amino acids long. The full variable domain, with the rest looked up from reference TRBV28 and TRBJ2-2, is DVKVTQSSRYLVKRTGEKVFLECVQDMDHENMFWYRQDPGLGLRLIYFSYDVKMKEKGDIPEGYSVSREKKERFSLILESASTNQTSMYLCASSLTEELFFGEGSRLTVL.

CDR3 sequence: CASSLAPGGTEAFF. The CDR3, as DNA: TGCGCCAGCAGCTTGGCCCCCGGCGGCACTGAAGCTTTCTTT. This chain uses TRBV5-1 with TRBJ1-1; no clear D gene. The germline V gene encodes CDR1 SGHRS and CDR2 YFSETQ. The CDR3 runs to 14 residues. Trimming shortened V by 0 bases and J by 4 bases, and 10 bases separated the two germline ends.

The CDR3 sequence is CASSLTGANTGELFF. The CDR3 nucleotides read TGTGCCAGCAGTTTAACAGGGGCGAACACCGGGGAGCTGTTTTTT. The chain joins TRBV28 to TRBJ2-2, with 7 bases identical to TRBD1. This CDR3 is built from 15 residues. CDR1 MDHEN and CDR2 SYDVKM come from the germline V gene. Trimming removed 2 bases from V and 0 bases from J; junction bases left unmatched: 0.

The chain is built from TRBV5-5 and TRBJ2-3; 10 nucleotides align to TRBD2. CDR3 length: 17 residues. Germline V CDR1 and CDR2: SGHKS, YYEKEE (reference sequence). Unmatched junction bases numbered 6, after V lost 0 bases and J lost 2 bases. The chain's CDR3 is CASSLVASGSNTDTQYF. Here the CDR3 DNA reads TGTGCCAGCAGCTTGGTGGCTAGCGGGAGTAACACAGATACGCAGTATTTT.

V usage is TRBV6-5 and J usage is TRBJ1-1; D gene ambiguous. This CDR3 has 14 residues. The V gene lost 11 bases and the J gene lost 3 bases, with 19 bases spanning the gap. Germline CDR1 MNHEY, CDR2 SVGAGI. CDR3 residues: CAPPHYEVDTEAFF. CDR3 DNA sequence: TGTGCCCCCCCCCATTATGAGGTGGACACTGAAGCTTTCTTT.

The chain has TRBV29-1 and TRBJ1-3; D is possibly TRBD1 (5 bases). Germline CDR1 SQVTM, CDR2 ANQGSEA. The CDR3 has 16 residues. V was shortened by 6 bases and J by 0 bases, with 18 bases between the two germline ends. This CDR3 is CSVPTRDCRSGNTIYF. In DNA, the CDR3 is TGCAGCGTCCCGACGCGGGACTGCCGCTCTGGAAACACCATATATTTT.

CDR3: CASSIGDGLYEQYF. As DNA, the CDR3 is TGTGCCAGTAGTATCGGGGACGGATTATACGAGCAGTACTTC. The chain uses TRBV19 and TRBJ2-7; D may correspond to TRBD1 or TRBD2 (5 bases each). V lost 3 bases to trimming and J lost 4 bases, with 13 bases between them. Germline assignment: CDR1 LNHDA and CDR2 SQIVND (reference sequence). This CDR3 spans 14 amino acids.